This T cell receptor (beta chain) was found in a study of cytomegalovirus exposure and HLA in healthy donors. General study findings and limits: Whilst most TCR sequences proved rare, a subset of public TCRs occurred across many donors.

There are 13 residues in the CDR3. The V end was cut by 3 bases, the J end by 6 bases, with 11 bases between. Per germline, CDR1 MGHDK and CDR2 SYGVNS. About this clone: Its antigen is currently unknown.

Vbeta (60) and Jbeta (13) primers were used in the PCR. Sequencing was performed with immunoSEQ multiplex PCR; in TCRdb, only in-frame clones are kept and a portion is missing. Of 58,000 or so clones listed, approximately 71% are singletons. The source material was PBMCs. V and J are TRBV25-1 and TRBJ1-1; TRBD1 is a possible D gene (5 bases). The TCR sequence derives from a man aged 50 to 60 in good health and CMV-seropositive. The CDR3 region is CASSEAGLSEAFF. The DNA of the CDR3 is TGTGCCAGCAGTGAGGCAGGGCTGTCTGAAGCTTTCTTT.